Following are 32 T cell receptor beta chains from one sample sequenced in a study of blood T cell repertoires in COVID-19. Profiled with immunoSEQ multiplex PCR; TCRdb holds only in-frame clones, not every one. The sample holds a few hundred thousand clones; approximately 92% are singletons and the top ten take roughly 1%. The sequenced material came from PBMCs or T cells enriched from blood (not recorded which). These receptors came from a man between 18 and 35 years old who had recovered from COVID-19.

The chain joins TRBV24-1 to TRBJ2-3; the match to TRBD2 covers 13 bases. Germline V gene sequence: CDR1 KGHDR, CDR2 SFDVKD. Trimming removed 7 bases from V and 5 bases from J; junction bases left unmatched: 2. This CDR3 has 14 residues. The CDR3 region has the DNA TGTGCCACCAGCGGACTAGCGGGAGTAGATACGCAGTATTTT. This codes for CATSGLAGVDTQYF.

This chain links TRBV19 with TRBJ2-1, with D tentatively TRBD2 (5 bases). Germline V lookup: CDR1 LNHDA, CDR2 SQIVND (reference sequence). Trimming pared 3 bases from V and 6 bases from J, leaving 15 bases between. The CDR3 totals 15 residues. CDR3 nucleotides: TGTGCCAGTAGTATCGCCGGGGTTCTGTTCAATGAGCAGTTCTTC. Amino acid sequence: CASSIAGVLFNEQFF.

The chain joins TRBV5-5 to TRBJ1-3; TRBD1 is a possible D gene (5 bases). The CDR3 is 16 amino acids. Germline V gene lookup returns CDR1 SGHKS and CDR2 YYEKEE (reference sequence). The ends were cut back, 1 base at V and 3 bases at J, with 14 bases in the middle. CDR3 bases: TGTGCCAGCAGCTTGTTAGGGGAAGAACGTGGAAACACCATATATTTT. It specifies CASSLLGEERGNTIYF.

The V and J genes are TRBV6-5 and TRBJ2-7; 10 bases align to TRBD2. V gave up 5 bases and J gave up 6 bases; unmatched junction bases: 10. Germline assignment: CDR1 MNHEY and CDR2 SVGAGI. The CDR3 is 15 residues long. CDR3 residues: CASSPMGLARGEQYF. CDR3 DNA sequence: TGTGCCAGCAGTCCCATGGGACTAGCGAGGGGCGAGCAGTACTTC.

This clone was seen just once. The gene calls are TRBV18 and TRBJ2-5; 7 bases fit TRBD1. V was pared by 3 bases and J by 5 bases, with 0 bases of the junction left unmatched. Germline CDR1 reads KGHSH; CDR2 reads LQKENI. This CDR3 comprises 12 residues. The CDR3 DNA is TGTGCCAGCTCACCGACAGGGGAGACCCAGTACTTC. It codes for CASSPTGETQYF.

This chain joins TRBV19 and TRBJ1-2, with TRBD1 matching 8 bases. This CDR3 has 11 amino acids. V lost 7 bases and J lost 8; bases outside the gene matches: 3. CDR1 and CDR2 from the germline V gene are LNHDA and SQIVND (reference sequence). The DNA for the CDR3 is TGTGCCAGTAATCAGGGGGCCGGCTACACCTTC. Translating gives CASNQGAGYTF.

This chain connects TRBV7-9 to TRBJ1-1; D uncertain. This CDR3 contains 13 residues. Germline loops: CDR1 SEHNR, CDR2 FQNEAQ (reference sequence). V was shortened by 5 bases and J by 6 bases, with 13 bases between the two germline ends. The CDR3 DNA reads as TGTGCCAGCAGCGTTACTGTCATCCCTGAAGCTTTCTTT. Protein: CASSVTVIPEAFF.

The V call is TRBV7-3, the J call TRBJ2-1; D is possibly TRBD2 (6 bases). Trimming cost V 5 bases and J 10 bases, with 18 bases left between them. CDR1 SGHTA and CDR2 FQGTGA come from the germline V gene. This CDR3 comprises 14 residues. CDR3 region: CASSPPDYPREQFF. DNA for the CDR3: TGTGCCAGCAGCCCTCCGGACTATCCCCGGGAGCAGTTCTTC.

This clone has just one count. The V and J genes are TRBV6-5 and TRBJ1-5, with TRBD1 identical over 9 bases. V shed 5 bases and J 2 bases; nucleotides not matched to a gene: 4. This CDR3 is built from 15 residues. Germline V gene data show CDR1 as MNHEY and CDR2 as SVGAGI. In DNA, the CDR3 is TGTGCCAGCAGTCCGCGGGACAGGGGCAATCAGCCCCAGCATTTT. This codes for CASSPRDRGNQPQHF.

Details on this clone: Other DNA sequences within the sample encode an identical CDR3. This sequence joins TRBV7-9 and TRBJ2-7; 10 bases fit TRBD2. From germline, CDR1 is SEHNR and CDR2 FQNEAQ (reference sequence). CDR3 size: 14 residues. Trimming took 3 bases from V and 2 from J; bases not matched to a gene: 1. The CDR3: CASSLSGRAYEQYF. The DNA for the CDR3 is TGTGCCAGCAGCTTGAGCGGGAGGGCCTACGAGCAGTACTTC.

This clone was seen just once. This chain links TRBV28 with TRBJ1-5, with 9 bases fitting TRBD1. Per germline, CDR1 MDHEN and CDR2 SYDVKM. Losses at the gene ends were 7 bases for V and 7 bases for J; bases not matched to a gene: 11. The CDR3 runs to 15 residues. The DNA of the CDR3 is TGTGCCAGCAATAAACAGGGGGCGAGAAGACAGCCCCAGCATTTT. This codes for CASNKQGARRQPQHF. Full variable domain (missing parts from reference TRBV28 and TRBJ1-5): DVKVTQSSRYLVKRTGEKVFLECVQDMDHENMFWYRQDPGLGLRLIYFSYDVKMKEKGDIPEGYSVSREKKERFSLILESASTNQTSMYLCASNKQGARRQPQHFGDGTRLSIL.

The V and J genes are TRBV7-2 and TRBJ2-2; a possible D gene is TRBD1 (7 bases). Trimming cost V 3 bases and J 7 bases, with 15 bases left between them. The CDR3 totals 15 residues. CDR1 and CDR2 from the germline V gene are SGHTA and FQGNSA. DNA of the CDR3: TGTGCCAGCAGCTTTAAAGGGGGCGGGATCGGGGAGCTGTTTTTT. This encodes CASSFKGGGIGELFF.

On this clone itself: Germline and junction disagree at one end, which may indicate a read error. The chain links TRBV4-3 to TRBJ2-7; 9 positions agree with TRBD2. CDR1 is LGHNA, CDR2 YSLEER, per germline. The CDR3 runs 19 residues. The CDR3 here is CASSQDVTRPRLADTATLF. The CDR3 DNA reads TGCGCCAGCAGCCAAGATGTGACTAGACCGAGACTAGCGGATACCGCTACGTTATTC.

The chain has TRBV11-3 and TRBJ2-2, with 10 bases matching TRBD2. The CDR3 spans 18 residues. V lost 3 bases and J lost 7; bases outside the gene matches: 14. The germline V gene encodes CDR1 SGHNT and CDR2 YENEEA. CDR3 sequence: CASSFRPKRGGAGGELFF. CDR3 DNA sequence: TGTGCCAGCAGCTTCCGGCCGAAGCGGGGGGGCGCTGGCGGGGAGCTGTTTTTT.

This clone has just one count. V usage is TRBV14 and J usage is TRBJ2-1, with TRBD2 identical over 13 bases. This CDR3 is 15 amino acids long. Per germline, CDR1 SGHDN and CDR2 FVKESK. V lost 6 bases to trimming and J lost 3 bases; unmatched junction nucleotides: 2. CDR3 bases: TGTGCCAGCAGTGGACTAGCGGGAGTCTACAATGAGCAGTTCTTC. This sequence encodes CASSGLAGVYNEQFF.

The genes are TRBV6-4 and TRBJ2-1; 10 bases map to TRBD2. Germline lookup yields CDR1 MRHNA and CDR2 SNTAGT. The CDR3 is 15 amino acids. The J segment lost 4 bases and the V segment lost 4 bases, leaving 4 bases of the junction unmatched. CDR3 DNA: TGTGCCAGCAGTGGAACTAGCGGGAATTACAATGAGCAGTTCTTC. This sequence encodes CASSGTSGNYNEQFF.

This chain links TRBV9 with TRBJ1-1; TRBD1 might be the D (6 bases). Germline-derived CDR1 and CDR2 are SGDLS and YYNGEE. The ends were cut back, 0 bases at V and 7 bases at J, with 16 bases in the middle. The CDR3 is 15 amino acids. The CDR3 reads CASSVEPGGQVEAFF. CDR3 DNA sequence: TGTGCCAGCAGCGTAGAACCCGGGGGGCAGGTTGAAGCTTTCTTT.

The chain couples TRBV19 to TRBJ1-4; D is perhaps TRBD1 (6 bases). Trimming removed 5 bases from V and 6 bases from J, with 10 bases in between. Germline V lookup: CDR1 LNHDA, CDR2 SQIVND (reference sequence). The length of the CDR3 is 13 residues. This chain's CDR3 is CASSPRTDEKLFF. CDR3 sequence (DNA): TGTGCCAGTAGTCCCCGGACAGATGAAAAACTGTTTTTT.

The V call is TRBV7-8, the J call TRBJ1-5; unclear D gene. Germline lookup yields CDR1 SGHVS and CDR2 FQNEAQ. This CDR3 is 13 amino acids long. V gave up 1 base and J gave up 4 bases, with 5 bases separating them. The CDR3 here is CASSLDLNQPQHF. The DNA for the CDR3 is TGTGCCAGCAGCTTAGATTTAAATCAGCCCCAGCATTTT.

This clone turned up a few times. The V gene is TRBV5-1, the J gene TRBJ2-7, with a possible D match to TRBD1 (6 bases). The germline V gene encodes CDR1 SGHRS and CDR2 YFSETQ. The CDR3 has 13 amino acids. Trimming stripped 0 bases from V and 3 bases from J, with 7 bases between. CDR3 loop: CASSLDRVYEQYF. The CDR3 bases are TGCGCCAGCAGCTTGGACAGGGTCTACGAGCAGTACTTC.

J is TRBJ1-5 and V is TRBV3-1 (or the pseudogene TRBV3-2), with no clear D. Germline V CDR1 and CDR2: LGHDT, YNNKEL (reference sequence). The CDR3 length is 15 residues. V was trimmed by 1 base and J by 6 bases, leaving 13 bases between them. DNA of the CDR3: TGTGCCAGCAGCCAAGTATTAAGAGTTCGTCAGCCCCAGCATTTT. Translated: CASSQVLRVRQPQHF.

V is TRBV27 and J is TRBJ1-2; no reliable D call. Germline-derived CDR1 and CDR2 are MNHEY and SMNVEV (reference sequence). This CDR3 has 13 amino acids. V lost 5 bases and J 5 bases, leaving 12 bases between the germline ends. The CDR3 region has the DNA TGTGCCAGCAGTCCCTCCCCGGGGTATGGCTACACCTTC. Its protein product is CASSPSPGYGYTF.

The chain links TRBV29-1 to TRBJ1-2, with D possibly being TRBD1 (5 bases). The CDR3 extends over 16 amino acids. The V gene's germline CDR1 is SQVTM and CDR2 ANQGSEA. V gave up 1 base and J gave up 5 bases, with 20 bases separating them. The chain's CDR3 is CSVEVTQGTGGYGYTF. The CDR3 region has the DNA TGCAGCGTTGAAGTCACTCAGGGCACCGGGGGTTATGGCTACACCTTC. Filled out from reference TRBV29-1 and TRBJ1-2, the complete variable domain reads SAVISQKPSRDICQRGTSLTIQCQVDSQVTMMFWYRQQPGQSLTLIATANQGSEATYESGFVIDKFPISRPNLTFSTLTVSNMSPEDSSIYLCSVEVTQGTGGYGYTFGSGTRLTVV.

A few counts support this clone. The chain has TRBV27 and TRBJ2-7; possibly TRBD1 for D (6 bases). Germline V lookup: CDR1 MNHEY, CDR2 SMNVEV (reference sequence). Trimming shortened V by 2 bases and J by 0 bases, and 14 bases separated the two germline ends. The CDR3 runs 16 residues. CDR3 sequence (DNA): TGTGCCAGCAGTTTAGAAGGTCGAGGGGGCTCCTACGAGCAGTACTTC. Residues: CASSLEGRGGSYEQYF.

The chain uses TRBV9 and TRBJ1-2; D gene unclear. CDR1 is SGDLS, CDR2 YYNGEE, per germline. The CDR3 sequence is 14 residues long. V lost 1 base to trimming and J lost 0 bases, with 7 bases between them. The CDR3 DNA reads as TGTGCCAGCAGCGTAACAGCCTCTAACTATGGCTACACCTTC. Amino acids: CASSVTASNYGYTF.

The chain links TRBV2 to TRBJ2-7; 8 positions match TRBD1. V was clipped by 4 bases and J by 3 bases; unmatched bases: 8. CDR1 and CDR2 from the germline V gene are SNHLY and FYNNEI. CDR3 length equals 15 residues. The CDR3 loop is CASSAYRGSSYEQYF. CDR3 DNA: TGTGCCAGCAGTGCATACAGGGGGTCTAGCTACGAGCAGTACTTC.

The CDR3 DNA follows: TGTGCCAGCAGCCAATCCCGGACAGGGGCTGGCTACACCTTC. This gives the protein CASSQSRTGAGYTF. The chain joins TRBV3-1 (or the pseudogene TRBV3-2) to TRBJ1-2; the match to TRBD1 covers 9 bases. This CDR3 has 14 amino acids. Trimming took 2 bases from V and 7 from J; bases not matched to a gene: 5. Germline values: CDR1 LGHDT, CDR2 YNNKEL (reference sequence).

V usage is TRBV14 and J usage is TRBJ1-2; D gene uncertain. The germline V gene has CDR1 SGHDN and CDR2 FVKESK. This CDR3 has 14 amino acids. V was pared by 1 base and J by 4 bases, with 10 bases between. The CDR3 bases are TGTGCCAGCAGCCAAGTGGGCAGCGGCTATGGCTACACCTTC. As protein: CASSQVGSGYGYTF.

This clone appeared a few times. The genes are TRBV10-3 and TRBJ2-7; D gene unclear. CDR3 length equals 13 residues. The V end lost 5 bases, the J end lost 5 bases, and 13 bases lay between the germline ends. CDR1 ENHRY and CDR2 SYGVKD come from the germline V gene. The CDR3 nucleotides are TGTGCCATCAGTCCCCGCCTAGAGGACGAGCAGTACTTC. Its translation is CAISPRLEDEQYF.

The V gene is TRBV7-9, the J gene TRBJ2-3; possibly TRBD2 for D (6 bases). With 2 bases removed from V and 1 base from J, the gap between germline ends came to 13 bases. This CDR3 is built from 16 residues. Germline CDR1 reads SEHNR; CDR2 reads FQNEAQ (reference sequence). In DNA form, the CDR3 reads TGTGCCAGCAGCTTATGGCGGGGCCGCGGCACAGATACGCAGTATTTT. Protein sequence: CASSLWRGRGTDTQYF. Combining the CDR3 with reference TRBV7-9 and TRBJ2-3 gives the whole variable domain DTGVSQNPRHKITKRGQNVTFRCDPISEHNRLYWYRQTLGQGPEFLTYFQNEAQLEKSRLLSDRFSAERPKGSFSTLEIQRTEQGDSAMYLCASSLWRGRGTDTQYFGPGTRLTVL.

The CDR3 DNA is TGTGCCAGCAGTTTAAGGGGGGTGATACCGGGACAGACCTTTCTGAACACTGAAGCTTTCTTT. Its protein product is CASSLRGVIPGQTFLNTEAFF. The genes are TRBV28 and TRBJ1-1; 7 bases align to TRBD1. The CDR3 totals 21 residues. Unmatched junction bases numbered 21, after V lost 2 bases and J lost 0 bases. Looked up from germline, CDR1 is MDHEN and CDR2 is SYDVKM.

The count of this clone is one. V and J are TRBV6-5 and TRBJ1-1, with TRBD1 as a possible D gene (5 bases). Trimming stripped 6 bases from V and 1 base from J, with 12 bases between. Germline CDR1 is MNHEY and CDR2 is SVGAGI. This CDR3 region has 14 residues. CDR3 coding DNA: TGTGCCAGCAGGACCGGACAAAAGAACACTGAAGCTTTCTTT. Its protein is CASRTGQKNTEAFF.